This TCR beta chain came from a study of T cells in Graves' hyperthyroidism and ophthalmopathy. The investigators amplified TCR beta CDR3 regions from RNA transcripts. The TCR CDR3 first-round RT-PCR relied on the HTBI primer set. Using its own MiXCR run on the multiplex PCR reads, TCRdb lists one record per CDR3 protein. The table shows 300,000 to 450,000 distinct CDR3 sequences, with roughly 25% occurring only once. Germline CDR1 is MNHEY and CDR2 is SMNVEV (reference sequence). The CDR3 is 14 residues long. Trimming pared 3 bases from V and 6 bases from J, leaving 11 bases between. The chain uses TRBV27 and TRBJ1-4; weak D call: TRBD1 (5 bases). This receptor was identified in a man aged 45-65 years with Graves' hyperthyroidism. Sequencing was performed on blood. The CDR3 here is CASSLRGLDEKLFF. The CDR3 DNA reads TGTGCCAGCAGTTTGAGGGGCTTGGATGAAAAACTGTTTTTT.